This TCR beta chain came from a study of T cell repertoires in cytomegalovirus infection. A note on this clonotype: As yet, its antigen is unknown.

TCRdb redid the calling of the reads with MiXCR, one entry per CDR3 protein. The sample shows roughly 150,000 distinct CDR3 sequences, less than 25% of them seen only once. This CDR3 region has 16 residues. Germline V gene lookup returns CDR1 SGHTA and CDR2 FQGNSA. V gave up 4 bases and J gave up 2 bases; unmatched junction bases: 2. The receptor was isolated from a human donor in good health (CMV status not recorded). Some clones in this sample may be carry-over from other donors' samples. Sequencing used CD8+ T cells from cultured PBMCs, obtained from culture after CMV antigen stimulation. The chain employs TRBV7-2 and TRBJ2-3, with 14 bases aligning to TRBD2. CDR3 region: CASSWTSGGTTDTQYF. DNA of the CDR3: TGTGCCAGCAGCTGGACTAGCGGGGGGACCACAGATACGCAGTATTTT.